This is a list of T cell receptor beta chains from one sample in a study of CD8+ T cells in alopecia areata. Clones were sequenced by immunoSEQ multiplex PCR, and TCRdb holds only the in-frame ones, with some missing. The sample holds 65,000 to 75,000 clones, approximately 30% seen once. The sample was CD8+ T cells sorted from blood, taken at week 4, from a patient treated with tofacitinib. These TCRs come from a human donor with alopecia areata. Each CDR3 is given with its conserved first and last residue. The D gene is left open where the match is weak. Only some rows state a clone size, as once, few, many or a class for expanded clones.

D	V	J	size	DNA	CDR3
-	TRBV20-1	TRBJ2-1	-	TGCGCGGCGCCCTCCTACAATGAGCAGTTCTTC	CAAPSYNEQFF
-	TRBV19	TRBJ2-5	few	TGTGCCACCGAGATGGGGGAGACCCAGTACTTC	CATEMGETQYF
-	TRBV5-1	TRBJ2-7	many	TGTGCCAGCAGCCACGGGACGGACTACGAGCAGTACTTC	CASSHGTDYEQYF
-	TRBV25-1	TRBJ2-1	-	TGTGCCAGCGCGAGGTATGAGCAGTTCTTC	CASARYEQFF
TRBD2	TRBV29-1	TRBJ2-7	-	TGCAGCGTGGTAACTAGCGGGAGCCACTACGAGCAGTACTTC	CSVVTSGSHYEQYF
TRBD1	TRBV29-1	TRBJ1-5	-	TGCAGCGCTTGGACAGGTGATAGCAATCAGCCCCAGCATTTT	CSAWTGDSNQPQHF
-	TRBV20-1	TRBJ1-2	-	TGCAGTGCCCACCCGGCCCTTGGCTACACCTTC	CSAHPALGYTF
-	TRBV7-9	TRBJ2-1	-	TGTGCCAGCAGCTTAAACACTGAGCAGTTCTTC	CASSLNTEQFF
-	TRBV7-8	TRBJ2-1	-	TGTGCCAGCAGCTTTCCACAGGGAGTCGACAATGAGCAGTTCTTC	CASSFPQGVDNEQFF
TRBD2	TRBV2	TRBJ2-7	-	TGTGCCAGCAGGGGACTAGCGGGAAACTACGAGCAGTACTTC	CASRGLAGNYEQYF
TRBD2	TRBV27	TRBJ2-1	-	TGTGCCAGCAGCCCCAGGGGACTAGCTAACAATGAGCAGTTCTTC	CASSPRGLANNEQFF
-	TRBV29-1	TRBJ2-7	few	TGCAGCGTTGCGGAGGGGGAGGCCGAGCAGTACTTC	CSVAEGEAEQYF
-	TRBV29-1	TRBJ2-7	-	TGCAGCGTCCACCTCCTAGGAAGGTCCTACGAGCAGTACTTC	CSVHLLGRSYEQYF
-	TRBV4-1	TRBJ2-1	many	TGCGCCAGCAGCCGTCCCGGAGAGTACAATGAGCAGTTCTTC	CASSRPGEYNEQFF
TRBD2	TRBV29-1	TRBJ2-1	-	TGCAGCGTTGAAGTTAAGACAGGACTAGCGGGGTACAATGAGCAGTTCTTC	CSVEVKTGLAGYNEQFF
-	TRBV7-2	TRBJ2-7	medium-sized	TGTGCCAGCAGCTGGGTGGAGGGCCCGGCCTACGAGCAGTACTTC	CASSWVEGPAYEQYF
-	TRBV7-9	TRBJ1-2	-	TGTGCCAGCAGCTTGTTACAGGGAGACGGAACCTTC	CASSLLQGDGTF
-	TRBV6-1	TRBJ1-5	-	TGTGCCAGCAGAGGACAGCTAGTAGGCAATCAGCCCCAGCATTTT	CASRGQLVGNQPQHF
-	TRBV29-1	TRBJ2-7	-	TGCAGCGTTTTAGTTTACGAGCAGTACTTC	CSVLVYEQYF
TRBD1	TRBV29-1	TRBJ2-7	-	TGCAGCGTTGAACTCATCCGGGACAGGCTCTACGAGCAGTACTTC	CSVELIRDRLYEQYF
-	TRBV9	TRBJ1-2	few	TGTGCCAGCAGCCTCGGGACGGATTATGGCTACACCTTC	CASSLGTDYGYTF
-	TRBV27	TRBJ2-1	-	TGTGCCAGCAGCTCATCCTTTAGCAATGAGCAGTTCTTC	CASSSSFSNEQFF
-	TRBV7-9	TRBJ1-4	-	TGTGCCAGCAGCCCCCGACAGGTCCGGGATGAAAAACTGTTTTTT	CASSPRQVRDEKLFF
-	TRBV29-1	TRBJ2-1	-	TGCAGCGTCCGGGAGAGCTCCTACAATGAGCAGTTCTTC	CSVRESSYNEQFF
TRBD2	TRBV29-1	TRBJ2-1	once	TGCAGCGTTGTAAAGGGACTAGCGGGACCTCGAGACAATGAGCAGTTCTTC	CSVVKGLAGPRDNEQFF
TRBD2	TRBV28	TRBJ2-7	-	TGTGCCAGCAGTCCCATACAGACTAGCGGGAGAGCCGGCGAGCAGTACTTC	CASSPIQTSGRAGEQYF
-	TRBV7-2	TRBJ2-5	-	TGTGCCAGCAGCTTAACCACGGGACACCCGGGGGAGACCCAGTACTTC	CASSLTTGHPGETQYF
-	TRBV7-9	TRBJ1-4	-	TGTGCCAGCAGCTTAGACGGGGAAGGAGAGTTTTTT	CASSLDGEGEFF
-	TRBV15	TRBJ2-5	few	TGTGCCACCAGCACGTTGGGAGAGACCCAGTACTTC	CATSTLGETQYF
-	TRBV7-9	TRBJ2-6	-	TGTGCCAGCATTGGACACTCTGGGGCCAACGTCCTGACTTTC	CASIGHSGANVLTF
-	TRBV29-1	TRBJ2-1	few	TGCAGCGTTGAAGAAGCATGGCTAGCGCAGTTCTTC	CSVEEAWLAQFF
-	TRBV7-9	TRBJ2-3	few	TGTGCCAGCAGCCCCCAAGACAACACAGATACGCAGTATTTT	CASSPQDNTDTQYF
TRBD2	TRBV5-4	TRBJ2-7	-	TGTGCCAGCACCCAGCGGGAGGGACCCTACGAGCAGTACTTC	CASTQREGPYEQYF
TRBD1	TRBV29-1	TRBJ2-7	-	TGCAGCGTTACAGGGGAATCCTACGAGCAGTACTTC	CSVTGESYEQYF
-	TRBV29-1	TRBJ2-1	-	TGCAGCGTTGGGGGGACCGGGTACAATGAGCAGTTCTTC	CSVGGTGYNEQFF
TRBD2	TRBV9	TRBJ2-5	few	TGTGCCAGCAGCACCGGACTAGCGGGAGTTGAGACCCAGTACTTC	CASSTGLAGVETQYF
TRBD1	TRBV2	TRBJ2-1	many	TGTGCCAGCAGTTCCGGGACAGGGGGCTACAATGAGCAGTTCTTC	CASSSGTGGYNEQFF